This T cell receptor beta chain comes out of a study of T cell responses to AZD1222 COVID-19 vaccine. Across the study: Pooling of second doses given at about 4 or about 12 weeks was done.

TCRdb keeps only in-frame clones here, not all; method: immunoSEQ multiplex PCR. The table has more than 110,000 clones, just under 95% seen once. Material: peripheral blood, obtained on day 0 of AZD1222 vaccination. This clonotype was obtained from an adult in good health.

In DNA form, the CDR3 reads TGTGCCAGCACCCTGGGACATAGCAATCAGCCCCAGCATTTT. This translates into CASTLGHSNQPQHF. The chain combines TRBV28 with TRBJ1-5; D perhaps matches TRBD1 (6 bases). Germline V gene lookup returns CDR1 MDHEN and CDR2 SYDVKM. The CDR3 sequence is 14 residues long. Trimming stripped 7 bases from V and 0 bases from J, with 10 bases between.